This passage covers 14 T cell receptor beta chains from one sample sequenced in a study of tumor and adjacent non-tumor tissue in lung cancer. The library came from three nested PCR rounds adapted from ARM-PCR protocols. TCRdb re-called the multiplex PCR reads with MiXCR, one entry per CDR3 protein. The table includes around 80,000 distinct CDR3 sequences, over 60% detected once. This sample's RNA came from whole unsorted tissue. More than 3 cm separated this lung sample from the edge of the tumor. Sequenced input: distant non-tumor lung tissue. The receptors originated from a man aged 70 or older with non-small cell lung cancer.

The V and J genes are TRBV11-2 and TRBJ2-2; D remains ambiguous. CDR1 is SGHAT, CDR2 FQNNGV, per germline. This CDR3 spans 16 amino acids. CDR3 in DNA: TGTCCCATCTGCTTAGTGGGCGTAGGGTTTGCCGGGGAGCTGTTTTTT. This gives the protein CPICLVGVGFAGELFF.

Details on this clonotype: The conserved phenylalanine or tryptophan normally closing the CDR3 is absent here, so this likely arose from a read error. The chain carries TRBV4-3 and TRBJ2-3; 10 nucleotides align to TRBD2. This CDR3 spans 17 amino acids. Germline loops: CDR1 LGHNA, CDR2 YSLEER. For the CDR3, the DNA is TGTGCCAGCAGCCAAGAAGGGCCTAGCGGGAGAACAGATACGCAGTATTCT. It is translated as CASSQEGPSGRTDTQYS.

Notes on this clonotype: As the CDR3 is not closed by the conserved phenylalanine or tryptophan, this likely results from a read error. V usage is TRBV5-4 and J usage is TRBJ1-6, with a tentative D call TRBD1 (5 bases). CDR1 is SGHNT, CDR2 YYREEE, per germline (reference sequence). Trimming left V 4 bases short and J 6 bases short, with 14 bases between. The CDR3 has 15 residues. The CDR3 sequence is CASSITGNSNSPLHL. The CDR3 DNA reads TGTGCCAGCAGCATCACAGGTAATAGTAATTCACCCCTCCACCTT.

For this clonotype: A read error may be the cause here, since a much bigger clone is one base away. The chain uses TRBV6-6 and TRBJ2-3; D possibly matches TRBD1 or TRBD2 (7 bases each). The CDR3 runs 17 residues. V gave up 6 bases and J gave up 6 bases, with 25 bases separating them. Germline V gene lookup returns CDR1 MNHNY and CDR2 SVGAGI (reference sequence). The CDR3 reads CASSQTKVGGTVDTQYF. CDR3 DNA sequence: TGTGCCAGCAGCCAAACAAAAGTCGGGGGGACAGTGGATACGCAGTATTTT.

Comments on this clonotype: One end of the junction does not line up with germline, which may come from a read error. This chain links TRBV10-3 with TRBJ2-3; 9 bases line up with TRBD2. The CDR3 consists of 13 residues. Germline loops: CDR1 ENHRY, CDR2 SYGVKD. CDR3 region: CANSGLAPDTQFF. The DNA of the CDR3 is TGTGCCAACAGTGGACTAGCGCCAGATACGCAGTTTTTT.

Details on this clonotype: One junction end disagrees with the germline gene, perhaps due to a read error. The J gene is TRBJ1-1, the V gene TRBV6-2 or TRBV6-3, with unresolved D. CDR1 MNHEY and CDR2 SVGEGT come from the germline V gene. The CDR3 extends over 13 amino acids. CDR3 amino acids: CASSDTLNTGAFF. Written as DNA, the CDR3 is TGTGCCAGCAGTGACACACTGAACACTGGAGCTTTCTTT.

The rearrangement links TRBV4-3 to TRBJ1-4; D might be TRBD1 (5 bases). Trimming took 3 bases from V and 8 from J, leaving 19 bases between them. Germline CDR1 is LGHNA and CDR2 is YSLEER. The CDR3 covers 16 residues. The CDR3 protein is CASSHDTRTPGEKLFF. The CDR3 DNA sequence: TGCGCCAGCAGCCATGATACCAGGACCCCAGGGGAAAAACTGTTTTTT.

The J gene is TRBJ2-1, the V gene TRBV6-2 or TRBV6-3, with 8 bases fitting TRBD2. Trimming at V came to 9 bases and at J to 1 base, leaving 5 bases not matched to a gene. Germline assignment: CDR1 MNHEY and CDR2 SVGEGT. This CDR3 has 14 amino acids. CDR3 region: CARPAGESYNEQFF. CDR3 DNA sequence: TGTGCCAGGCCAGCGGGAGAGTCCTACAATGAGCAGTTCTTC.

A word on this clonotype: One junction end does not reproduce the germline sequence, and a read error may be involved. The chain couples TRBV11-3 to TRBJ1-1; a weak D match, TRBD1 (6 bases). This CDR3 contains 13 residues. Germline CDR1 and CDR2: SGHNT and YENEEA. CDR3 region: CDSSLQGGSEAFF. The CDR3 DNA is TGTGACAGCAGCTTACAGGGTGGGAGCGAAGCTTTCTTT.

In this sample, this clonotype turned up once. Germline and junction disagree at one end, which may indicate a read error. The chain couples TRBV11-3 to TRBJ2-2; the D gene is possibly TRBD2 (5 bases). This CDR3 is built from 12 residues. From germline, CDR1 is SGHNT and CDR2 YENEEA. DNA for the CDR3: TGTGCCAGCAGCATAAGCGCCGGGGAGCTGTATTTT. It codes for CASSISAGELYF. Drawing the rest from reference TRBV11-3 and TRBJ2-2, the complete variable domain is EAGVVQSPRYKIIEKKQPVAFWCNPISGHNTLYWYLQNLGQGPELLIRYENEEAVDDSQLPKDRFSAERLKGVDSTLKIQPAELGDSAVYLCASSISAGELYFGEGSRLTVL.

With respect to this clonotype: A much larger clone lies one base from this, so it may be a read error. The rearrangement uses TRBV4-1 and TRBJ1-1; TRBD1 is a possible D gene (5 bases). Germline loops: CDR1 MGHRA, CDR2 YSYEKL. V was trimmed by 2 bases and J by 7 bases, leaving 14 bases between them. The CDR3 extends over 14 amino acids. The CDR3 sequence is CASSQTNWGNEAFF. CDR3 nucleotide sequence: TGCGCCAGCAGCCAAACGAATTGGGGCAATGAAGCTTTCTTT.

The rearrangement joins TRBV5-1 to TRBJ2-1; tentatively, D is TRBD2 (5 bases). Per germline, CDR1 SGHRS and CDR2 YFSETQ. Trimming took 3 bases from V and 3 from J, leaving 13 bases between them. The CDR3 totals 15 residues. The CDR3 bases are TGCGCCAGCAGCTCGGACTTCACGAGCTACAATGAGCAGTTCTTC. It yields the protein CASSSDFTSYNEQFF.

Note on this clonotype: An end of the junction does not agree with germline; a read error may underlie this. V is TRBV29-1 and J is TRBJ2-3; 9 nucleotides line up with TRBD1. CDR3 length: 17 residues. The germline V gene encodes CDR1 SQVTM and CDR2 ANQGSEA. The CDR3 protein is CSLLPYMTGGGHRYAIF. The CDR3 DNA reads TGCAGCTTACTCCCATATATGACAGGGGGGGGACACAGATATGCAATATTT.

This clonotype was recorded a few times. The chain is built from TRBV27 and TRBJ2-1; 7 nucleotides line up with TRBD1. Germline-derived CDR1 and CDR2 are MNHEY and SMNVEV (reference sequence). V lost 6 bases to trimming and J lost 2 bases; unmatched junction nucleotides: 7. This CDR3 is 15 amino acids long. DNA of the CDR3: TGTGCCAGCAGATCCCGGGACAGTACCTACAATGAGCAGTTCTTC. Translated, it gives CASRSRDSTYNEQFF.